This T cell receptor (beta chain) was profiled in a study of blood T cell repertoires in COVID-19. Background on the study: Samples of COVID-19 (acute and convalescent) were obtained from the United States, Italy and Spain. The analysed material was cDNA or gDNA that came from T cells, B-cell-depleted T cells, or PBMCs.

Looked up from germline, CDR1 is SGHDT and CDR2 is YYEEEE. The germline V and J ends were trimmed by 0 bases and 6 bases, with 7 bases remaining between them. The CDR3 consists of 12 residues. In the original analysis: Amplified reference gene primers provided the basis for estimating nucleated cell counts. Here immunoSEQ multiplex PCR was the method, and the copy in TCRdb shows in-frame clones only, minus some. The V and J calls and clone size were taken over from that table, and D and trimming were inferred from the DNA. The sample yields roughly 300,000 clones, 90% seen once. Seattle cases were enrolled at active infection and followed longitudinally.

The source material was peripheral blood. The sequence was obtained from a woman in her twenties or thirties with COVID-19, enrolled during active disease. J is TRBJ2-7 and V is TRBV5-6; D not certain. The CDR3 here is CASSLVDSEQYF. The CDR3 nucleotides are TGTGCCAGCAGCTTGGTTGATAGCGAGCAGTACTTC.